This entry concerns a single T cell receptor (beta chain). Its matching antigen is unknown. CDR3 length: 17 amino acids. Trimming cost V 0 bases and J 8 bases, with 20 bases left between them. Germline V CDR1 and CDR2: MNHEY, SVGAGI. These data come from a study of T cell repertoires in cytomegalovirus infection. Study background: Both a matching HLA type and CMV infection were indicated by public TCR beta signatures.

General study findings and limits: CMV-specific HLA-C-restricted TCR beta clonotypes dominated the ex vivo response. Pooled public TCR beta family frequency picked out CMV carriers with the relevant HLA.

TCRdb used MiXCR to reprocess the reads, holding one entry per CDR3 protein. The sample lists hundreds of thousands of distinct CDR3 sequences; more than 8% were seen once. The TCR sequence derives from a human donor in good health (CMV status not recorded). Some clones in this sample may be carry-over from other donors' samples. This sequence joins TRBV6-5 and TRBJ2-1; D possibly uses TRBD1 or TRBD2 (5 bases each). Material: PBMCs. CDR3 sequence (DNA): TGTGCCAGCAGTTACTCGAGGGGAGACTATCCGCCCTATGAGCAGTTCTTC. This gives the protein CASSYSRGDYPPYEQFF.